Included here is one T cell receptor beta chain sequence, with context. Clones were read by immunoSEQ multiplex PCR, and TCRdb kept only the in-frame ones, dropping some. Among 100,000 or so clones listed, roughly 79% were seen once. The data were taken from a study of blood T cell repertoires in COVID-19. In the study overall: Material from acute and convalescent COVID-19 was sourced from the United States, Italy and Spain. Sources were T cells, B-cell-depleted T cells, or PBMCs; the material itself was cDNA or gDNA.

The CDR3 is made up of 16 amino acids. V was pared by 1 base and J by 3 bases, with 15 bases between. In germline, CDR1 is MGHRA, CDR2 YSYEKL. The genes are TRBV4-1 and TRBJ1-2; D not resolved. The specimen was peripheral blood. The receptor's source is an elderly man with acute or convalescent COVID-19. The CDR3: CASSQGIGRQYYGYTF. The DNA for the CDR3 is TGCGCCAGCAGCCAAGGAATCGGCAGGCAGTACTATGGCTACACCTTC.